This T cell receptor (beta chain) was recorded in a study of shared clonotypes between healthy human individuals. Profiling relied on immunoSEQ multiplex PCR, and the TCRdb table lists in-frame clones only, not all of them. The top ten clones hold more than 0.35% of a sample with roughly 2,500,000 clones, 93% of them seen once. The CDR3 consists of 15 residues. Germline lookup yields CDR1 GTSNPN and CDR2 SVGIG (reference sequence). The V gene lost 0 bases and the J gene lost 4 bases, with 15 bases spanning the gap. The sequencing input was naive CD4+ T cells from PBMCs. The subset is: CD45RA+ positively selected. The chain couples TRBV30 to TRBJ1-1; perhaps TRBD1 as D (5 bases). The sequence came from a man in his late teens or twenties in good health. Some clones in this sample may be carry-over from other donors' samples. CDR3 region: CAWSVLGRVGTEAFF. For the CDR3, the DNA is TGTGCCTGGAGTGTACTCGGCAGGGTTGGCACTGAAGCTTTCTTT.